The 21 T cell receptor beta chains reported below all come from one sample, sequenced in a study of molecular identifiers for immune sequencing clone quantification. Using its own MiXCR run on the PCR reads, TCRdb lists one record per CDR3 protein. The sample carries approximately 500,000 distinct CDR3 sequences, 25% recorded once. The sample comprised naive CD8+ T cells from blood, with Jurkat cell RNA spiked in. The subset is: FACS-sorted CD8+CD4-CCR7+CD45RA+ naive T cells. The source is a human donor in good health. Some libraries in this study had Jurkat cell RNA spiked in.

The V call is TRBV6-5, the J call TRBJ1-1; no definite D call. CDR3 size: 13 residues. Trimming took off 6 bases at V and 4 bases at J, with 12 bases between the two ends. Germline V gives CDR1 MNHEY, CDR2 SVGAGI. The CDR3 spells CASSPRVSTEAFF. The DNA of the CDR3 is TGTGCCAGCAGCCCGCGTGTGAGCACTGAAGCTTTCTTT.

On this clonotype itself: A read error may account for a junction end that differs from germline. The CDR3 nucleotides are TGTGCCAGCAGCCAATCCAGGACAGGGGGCACCGGGGAGCTGCTTTTT. Protein product: CASSQSRTGGTGELLF. The V gene is TRBV7-9, the J gene TRBJ2-2; 11 nucleotides match TRBD1. Germline assignment: CDR1 SEHNR and CDR2 FQNEAQ (reference sequence). The CDR3 length is 16 residues.

This clonotype was seen ten or more times. The gene calls are TRBV6-2 or TRBV6-3 and TRBJ2-3; perhaps D is TRBD1 or TRBD2 (5 bases each). The germline V and J ends were trimmed by 6 bases and 4 bases, with 8 bases remaining between them. From germline, CDR1 is MNHEY and CDR2 SVGEGT. This CDR3 region has 12 residues. The CDR3 DNA sequence: TGTGCCAGCAGGGGGGTTCCAGATACGCAGTATTTT. Protein: CASRGVPDTQYF.

This clonotype was seen at least ten times. V and J are TRBV5-1 and TRBJ2-3, with 8 positions matching TRBD1. CDR3 length: 17 residues. Trimming took 3 bases from V and 0 from J; bases not matched to a gene: 9. Germline V gives CDR1 SGHRS, CDR2 YFSETQ. The CDR3 region is CASSWGVTGASTDTQYF. CDR3 nucleotide sequence: TGCGCCAGCAGCTGGGGGGTGACAGGGGCTAGCACAGATACGCAGTATTTT.

The gene calls are TRBV5-4 and TRBJ2-3; D is perhaps TRBD1 (6 bases). Germline CDR1 and CDR2: SGHNT and YYREEE (reference sequence). V was clipped by 5 bases and J by 2 bases, with 15 bases between them. CDR3 size: 15 residues. In nucleotides, the CDR3 is TGTGCCAGCAGGGACGGGACAAACCCCACAGATACGCAGTATTTT. Its protein product is CASRDGTNPTDTQYF.

This clonotype was seen once. A junction end diverges from the germline sequence, so it may reflect a read error. This rearrangement joins TRBV4-3 to TRBJ2-3, with D possibly TRBD1 on 5 matching bases. The germline V gene has CDR1 LGHNA and CDR2 YSLEER. CDR3 length: 15 amino acids. The CDR3 bases are TGCTCCAGCAGCCAAGATCGCGCTACAGGAGATACGCAGTATTTT. Amino acids: CSSSQDRATGDTQYF.

This clonotype has only a few counts. This chain joins TRBV12-3 or TRBV12-4 and TRBJ2-1; 9 bases agree with TRBD1. V was pared by 1 base and J by 6 bases, with 4 bases of the junction left unmatched. This CDR3 contains 15 residues. The CDR3 DNA reads TGTGCCAGCAGTTTAGTCGGGACAGGGAGCAATGAGCAGTTCTTC. This codes for CASSLVGTGSNEQFF.

A remark on this clonotype: The junction differs from germline at one of its ends, possibly a read error. The chain has TRBV7-2 and TRBJ2-5, with D possibly TRBD2 on 5 matching bases. Per germline, CDR1 SGHTA and CDR2 FQGNSA. The CDR3 spans 12 residues. CDR3 loop: CARSATWEPQYF. The CDR3, as DNA: TGTGCCCGCAGCGCGACCTGGGAGCCCCAGTACTTC. Full variable domain (outside the CDR3, taken from reference TRBV7-2 and TRBJ2-5): GAGVSQSPSNKVTEKGKDVELRCDPISGHTALYWYRQSLGQGLEFLIYFQGNSAPDKSGLPSDRFSAERTGGSVSTLTIQRTQQEDSAVYLCARSATWEPQYFGPGTRLLVL.

This clonotype turned up a few times. This rearrangement joins TRBV11-2 to TRBJ1-1; 10 bases align to TRBD1. The CDR3 extends over 16 amino acids. Germline V gene data show CDR1 as SGHAT and CDR2 as FQNNGV. V gave up 1 base and J gave up 6 bases; unmatched junction bases: 8. Here the CDR3 reads CASSLGRTTGGSEAFF. CDR3 coding DNA: TGTGCCAGCAGCTTAGGACGAACGACAGGGGGCTCTGAAGCTTTCTTT.

The V gene is TRBV27, the J gene TRBJ2-6; no clear D gene. The CDR3 covers 15 residues. Germline-derived CDR1 and CDR2 are MNHEY and SMNVEV (reference sequence). Deletions cut 6 bases from V and 1 base from J, with 10 bases between. The CDR3 here is CASRESVSGANVLTF. CDR3 DNA: TGTGCCAGCAGGGAATCAGTGTCTGGGGCCAACGTCCTGACTTTC.

This clonotype came up many times. The V call is TRBV25-1, the J call TRBJ2-3, with 11 bases that match TRBD2. The CDR3 sequence is 14 residues long. The V and J ends lost 2 bases and 11 bases, in that order; junction bases with no gene match: 6. Germline CDR1 and CDR2: MGHDK and SYGVNS. The CDR3 bases are TGTGCCAGCAGTGAAATACTAGCGGGAGACGGGCAGTATTTT. Translated, it gives CASSEILAGDGQYF.

This clonotype showed up just a few times. V and J are TRBV20-1 and TRBJ2-3; 7 bases are shared with TRBD2. The CDR3 spans 15 residues. V shed 0 bases, J shed 0 bases, and the junction held 3 bases outside the gene matches. The germline CDR1 and CDR2 sequences are DFQATT and SNEGSKA (reference sequence). The DNA for the CDR3 is TGCAGTGCTAGAGATCATAGCGGGAGCACAGATACGCAGTATTTT. Its translation: CSARDHSGSTDTQYF.

This clonotype was seen a few times. CDR3: CASSLGGQGIYEQYF. In DNA, the CDR3 is TGTGCCAGCAGCCTAGGGGGACAGGGTATCTACGAGCAGTACTTC. The chain employs TRBV7-2 and TRBJ2-7; 9 bases are a match to TRBD1. Germline V CDR1 and CDR2: SGHTA, FQGNSA. The J segment lost 3 bases and the V segment lost 5 bases, leaving 8 bases of the junction unmatched. This CDR3 is built from 15 residues.

The gene calls are TRBV20-1 and TRBJ2-5; 8 nucleotides match TRBD2. CDR1 is DFQATT and CDR2 is SNEGSKA in the germline V gene (reference sequence). The V and J ends lost 0 bases and 3 bases, in that order; junction bases with no gene match: 6. The CDR3 has 15 amino acids. CDR3 loop: CSARDLSLAEETQYF. CDR3 in DNA: TGCAGTGCTAGAGATCTGTCACTAGCGGAAGAGACCCAGTACTTC.

This clonotype has a count of ten or more. The V call is TRBV2, the J call TRBJ2-7; D remains ambiguous. The germline V gene has CDR1 SNHLY and CDR2 FYNNEI. V was clipped by 5 bases and J by 0 bases, with 8 bases between them. CDR3 length: 13 residues. The DNA for the CDR3 is TGTGCCAGCAGTTTCCGGAGCTCCTACGAGCAGTACTTC. This sequence encodes CASSFRSSYEQYF.

As regards this clonotype: A much larger clone sits a single nucleotide away, making a read error possible. CDR3 sequence reads: CASGPGLISYEQYF. Written as DNA, the CDR3 is TGTGCCAGCGGCCCAGGACTAATAAGTTACGAGCAGTACTTC. The rearrangement joins TRBV7-6 to TRBJ2-7; perhaps TRBD2 as D (6 bases). The CDR3 is 14 amino acids. Germline-derived CDR1 and CDR2 are SGHVS and FNYEAQ. V was clipped by 8 bases and J by 4 bases, with 18 bases between them.

Ten or more counts support this clonotype. V and J are TRBV4-3 and TRBJ1-5, with D hard to call. The CDR3 loop spans 14 amino acids. Germline loops: CDR1 LGHNA, CDR2 YSLEER. Trimming took 1 base from V and 4 from J, leaving 8 bases between them. CDR3 nucleotides: TGCGCCAGCAGCCAAGGACGGAAGAATCAGCCCCAGCATTTT. Translation gives CASSQGRKNQPQHF.

In its sample, this clonotype was seen many times. The chain is built from TRBV13 and TRBJ2-3; 7 bases fit TRBD1. Germline CDR1 and CDR2: PRHDT and FYEKMQ (reference sequence). The CDR3 extends over 14 amino acids. J gave up 2 bases and V 3 bases, and 2 bases lay outside the gene matches. The chain's CDR3 is CASSFGQATDTQYF. The CDR3 DNA reads TGTGCCAGCAGCTTCGGACAGGCCACAGATACGCAGTATTTT.

This rearrangement joins TRBV19 to TRBJ2-7; D unclear. V shed 5 bases and J shed 0 bases, with 8 bases lying between them. Germline CDR1 and CDR2: LNHDA and SQIVND (reference sequence). The CDR3 runs to 13 residues. CDR3 in amino acids: CASSWAHSYEQYF. In DNA, the CDR3 is TGTGCCAGTAGTTGGGCGCACTCCTACGAGCAGTACTTC.

This chain links TRBV6-6 with TRBJ2-3, with D perhaps matching TRBD1 (6 bases). V gave up 5 bases and J gave up 4 bases, with 19 bases separating them. Germline V gene data show CDR1 as MNHNY and CDR2 as SVGAGI (reference sequence). The CDR3 is 16 residues long. The CDR3 nucleotides read TGTGCCAGCAGTGATAACGAAGGGGGTTTGCCAGATACGCAGTATTTT. It translates to CASSDNEGGLPDTQYF.

This clonotype has just a few counts. This chain links TRBV9 with TRBJ2-5, with TRBD2 as a possible D gene (6 bases). Trimming stripped 3 bases from V and 1 base from J, with 10 bases between. In germline, CDR1 is SGDLS, CDR2 YYNGEE. This CDR3 contains 14 residues. CDR3 amino acids: CASSEGTGQETQYF. CDR3 nucleotide sequence: TGTGCCAGCAGCGAGGGGACTGGCCAAGAGACCCAGTACTTC.